This entry concerns a single TCR beta chain. The germline gives CDR1 SQVTM, CDR2 ANQGSEA. With V trimmed by 4 bases and J by 4 bases, 1 base remained unmatched. CDR3 length: 14 residues. This sample is part of a study of T cell responses to AZD1222 COVID-19 vaccine. Repertoires were generated with immunoSEQ multiplex PCR, while TCRdb's copy carries only in-frame clones and drops some. The table has 130,000 to 150,000 clones, 92% seen once. V is TRBV29-1 and J is TRBJ2-2; 12 bases fit TRBD2. The clonotype comes from an adult in good health. Sequencing used peripheral blood, obtained on day 0 of AZD1222 vaccination. The CDR3 DNA follows: TGCAGCGTTGGGGGACTAGCGGGCACCGGGGAGCTGTTTTTT. Encoded protein: CSVGGLAGTGELFF.